This T cell receptor (beta chain) derives from a study of blood T cell repertoires in COVID-19. Study context: There were acute and convalescent COVID-19 samples, and they came from the United States, Italy and Spain. From T cells, B-cell-depleted T cells, or PBMCs came the material, which was cDNA or gDNA.

Authors' analysis steps: Estimated nucleated cell counts came from reference gene primer amplification. Data came from immunoSEQ multiplex PCR; TCRdb stores just in-frame clones and leaves some out. The D gene and trimming were derived from the DNA, and the V and J assignments and clone size from that table. The sample carries approximately 260,000 clones, approximately 92% recorded once. From germline, CDR1 is SGDLS and CDR2 YYNGEE. Trimming cost V 0 bases and J 5 bases; bases outside gene matches: 4. The CDR3 runs to 16 residues. The sequencing sample was made of peripheral blood. This receptor was taken from a woman aged 40 to 50 who had recovered from COVID-19. The gene calls are TRBV9 and TRBJ2-3, with 12 bases identical to TRBD2. The CDR3 spells CASSVGLAGGLDTQYF. CDR3 bases: TGTGCCAGCAGCGTAGGGCTAGCGGGAGGGTTAGATACGCAGTATTTT.